What follows is one T cell receptor beta chain and its context. Alongside a J-beta primer mix, a sample-barcoded 5' primer served in a second PCR lasting about 7 to 12 cycles. Each CDR3 protein is one row after TCRdb ran MiXCR on the 5' RACE reads. The sample shows about 930,000 distinct CDR3 sequences, almost 30% of them seen only once. The CDR3 totals 16 residues. With V trimmed by 4 bases and J by 3 bases, 11 bases remained unmatched. The data belong to a study of blood T cells in healthy people across ages. The same sample was also studied in work on T cells of mothers and their children. Turning to that study: Over 8.5 million reads per mother and around 3 million per child were obtained.

This chain joins TRBV12-3 or TRBV12-4 and TRBJ2-5; TRBD1 matches at 7 bases. The sequenced material came from blood. This clonotype was obtained from a woman aged 35 to 49 in good health. The CDR3 sequence is CASSSRQGDMKETQYF. The CDR3 DNA reads as TGTGCCAGCAGTTCGCGACAGGGCGATATGAAAGAGACCCAGTACTTC.